Sequencing of this TCR beta chain was carried out in a study of blood T cell repertoires in COVID-19. The assay was immunoSEQ multiplex PCR, and TCRdb's table has in-frame clones only and misses some. Altogether tens of thousands of clones are present, around 83% being singletons, with the ten largest covering roughly 5.6%. V dropped 6 bases and J dropped 3 bases, with 6 bases sitting between them. Germline CDR1 reads SGHRS; CDR2 reads YFSETQ. This CDR3 region has 11 residues. The chain uses TRBV5-1 and TRBJ1-1, with D possibly TRBD1 on 6 matching bases. The sequenced sample consisted of peripheral blood. The receptor was isolated from a woman aged 60-70 years with acute or convalescent COVID-19. The CDR3 region has the DNA TGCGCCAGCAAGGGGGACACTGAAGCTTTCTTT. Residues: CASKGDTEAFF.